This TCR beta chain originates from a study of blood T cell repertoires in COVID-19. Turning to the study itself: Collection of acute and convalescent COVID-19 samples took place in the United States, Italy and Spain. Sample material is recorded as cDNA or gDNA derived from T cells, B-cell-depleted T cells, or PBMCs.

This clone has just a few counts. In the authors' workflow: Quantification of nucleated cells was approximated via reference gene primer amplification. The table came from immunoSEQ multiplex PCR; TCRdb's copy has only in-frame clones and leaves some out. D and trimming were read from the DNA, whereas the V and J calls and clone size are those reported in that table. This sample has tens of thousands of clones, with 80% to 90% found just once. The CDR3 has 18 amino acids. V lost 0 bases, J lost 5 bases, and 11 bases stayed unmatched. Germline values: CDR1 MNHEY, CDR2 SMNVEV (reference sequence). The V call is TRBV27, the J call TRBJ2-2; 8 bases map to TRBD1. The sample comprised peripheral blood. The clonotype comes from a man aged 45-65 years with active or convalescent COVID-19. The CDR3 here is CASSLSDPGQVVTGELFF. As DNA, the CDR3 is TGTGCCAGCAGTTTATCAGATCCGGGACAGGTAGTAACCGGGGAGCTGTTTTTT.